The source of this T cell receptor beta chain is a study of blood T cell repertoires in COVID-19. In the study overall: T cells, B-cell-depleted T cells, or PBMCs supplied cDNA or gDNA.

This clone was detected only once. Each participant's cohort was designated according to participant-reported clinical history. For recovered donors of Cohort 3, there were two negative PCRs, clearance, or symptom resolution. Per the study methods: The assay estimated nucleated cells by amplifying reference gene primers. Data came from immunoSEQ multiplex PCR; TCRdb stores just in-frame clones and leaves some out. V and J calls and clone size are as listed in that table; D and trimming were resolved from the DNA. Among about 300,000 clones listed, 65% to 90% were seen once. Germline CDR1 reads MRHNA; CDR2 reads SNTAGT. This CDR3 has 14 amino acids. Trimming took 3 bases from V and 8 from J; bases not matched to a gene: 4.

This sequence joins TRBV6-4 and TRBJ2-1; 10 nucleotides agree with TRBD2. Sequencing was carried out using PBMCs or T cells enriched from blood (not recorded which). This receptor was taken from a man aged 30 to 45 who had recovered from COVID-19. CDR3 protein: CASSEGTSADEQFF. DNA for the CDR3: TGTGCCAGCAGTGAGGGGACTAGCGCAGATGAGCAGTTCTTC.